This TCR beta chain is drawn from a study of T cell repertoires in cytomegalovirus infection. Study-wide results and caveats: Individuals carrying CMV plus the relevant HLA were identified by cumulative frequency of public TCR beta families.

TCRdb reprocessed the reads with MiXCR, giving one entry per CDR3 protein. Of just under 550,000 distinct CDR3 sequences in the sample, about 26% were seen once. On this clonotype: The antigen is undetermined.

The CDR3 has 13 residues. V lost 1 base and J lost 2, with 5 bases in between. Looked up from germline, CDR1 is MNHEY and CDR2 is SVGEGT. The V gene is TRBV6-2 or TRBV6-3, the J gene TRBJ1-1; no firm D call. Sequencing was performed on PBMCs. The source is a human donor in good health (CMV status not recorded). Some clones in this sample may be carry-over from other donors' samples. CDR3 bases: TGTGCCAGCAGTTACTGGGATAACACTGAAGCTTTCTTT. Amino acid sequence: CASSYWDNTEAFF.